These 6 T cell receptor beta chains were all obtained from the same sample, sequenced in a study of T cell repertoires in cytomegalovirus infection. One entry per CDR3 protein results from TCRdb running MiXCR on the reads. Of over 150,000 distinct CDR3 sequences detected, approximately 15% appear once; the ten largest clones hold approximately 30%. Sequencing was carried out using PBMCs. The receptors shown here come from a human donor in good health (CMV status not recorded). Some clones in this sample may be carry-over from other donors' samples.

In its sample, this clonotype was seen many times. The CDR3, as DNA: TGTGCCAGACTCCGGCAGGGGGGAAACATTCAGTACTTC. This encodes CARLRQGGNIQYF. This sequence joins TRBV6-1 and TRBJ2-4, with D possibly TRBD1 on 7 matching bases. The V and J ends lost 9 bases and 6 bases respectively, with 15 bases between them. Germline V gene sequence: CDR1 MNHNS, CDR2 SASEGT. The length of the CDR3 is 13 residues.

This clonotype appeared a few times. The CDR3 sequence is CSAREGRGHGNTIYF. The CDR3 DNA follows: TGCAGTGCTAGAGAGGGCAGGGGGCATGGAAACACCATATATTTT. The chain joins TRBV20-1 to TRBJ1-3; 8 nucleotides line up with TRBD1. Per the germline V gene, CDR1 is DFQATT and CDR2 is SNEGSKA (reference sequence). The CDR3 has 15 amino acids. The trim removed 0 bases at V and 3 bases at J, leaving 4 bases unmatched.

This clonotype has at least ten counts. The CDR3 DNA sequence: TGTGCCACCAGCAGAGGTGGCGGGGGTTCCAATCAGCCCCAGCATTTT. Its translation is CATSRGGGGSNQPQHF. The chain combines TRBV15 with TRBJ1-5; a possible D gene is TRBD1 (5 bases). The V gene's germline CDR1 is LNHNV and CDR2 YYDKDF (reference sequence). V was pared by 1 base and J by 3 bases, with 13 bases between. This CDR3 has 16 residues.

This clonotype was counted ten times or more. The rearrangement links TRBV7-2 to TRBJ2-7; 8 bases agree with TRBD2. CDR1 and CDR2 from the germline V gene are SGHTA and FQGNSA. This CDR3 region has 13 residues. Losses at the gene ends were 3 bases for V and 6 bases for J; bases not matched to a gene: 4. This CDR3 is CASSLSGSVEQYF. CDR3 in DNA: TGTGCCAGCAGCTTGAGCGGGAGTGTCGAGCAGTACTTC.

This clonotype was seen only a few times. The chain recombines TRBV19 with TRBJ2-2; D is unclear. V was cut by 5 bases and J by 5 bases, with 9 bases left in between. CDR3 size: 13 residues. Germline V gives CDR1 LNHDA, CDR2 SQIVND (reference sequence). CDR3 sequence (DNA): TGTGCCAGTAGTGCCCAGGTTACCGGGGAGCTGTTTTTT. This translates into CASSAQVTGELFF.

V gene TRBV12-5 combines with J gene TRBJ1-5; D is uncertain. The germline gives CDR1 LGHNT, CDR2 FRNRAP. The V end lost 0 bases, the J end lost 5 bases, and 11 bases lay between the germline ends. The CDR3 has 15 amino acids. The DNA of the CDR3 is TGTGCTAGTGGTTTGGTACACAGCCGACATCAGCCCCAGCATTTT. Translation gives CASGLVHSRHQPQHF.